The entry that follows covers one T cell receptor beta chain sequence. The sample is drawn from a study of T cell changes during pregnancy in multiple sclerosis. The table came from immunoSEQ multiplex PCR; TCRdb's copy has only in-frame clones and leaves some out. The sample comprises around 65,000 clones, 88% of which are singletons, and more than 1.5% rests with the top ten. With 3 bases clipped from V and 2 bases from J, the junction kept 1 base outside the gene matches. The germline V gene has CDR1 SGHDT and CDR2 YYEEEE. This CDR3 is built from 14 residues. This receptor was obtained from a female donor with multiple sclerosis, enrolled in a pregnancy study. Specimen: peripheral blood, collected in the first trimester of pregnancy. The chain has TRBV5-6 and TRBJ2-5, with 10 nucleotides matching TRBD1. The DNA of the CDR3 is TGTGCCAGCAGCTCGGACAGGGGGCAAGAGACCCAGTACTTC. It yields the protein CASSSDRGQETQYF.